This TCR beta chain was found in a study of long-term antiretroviral therapy in people with HIV. This clone was counted once. CDR3 length equals 14 residues. CDR1 and CDR2 from the germline V gene are GTSNPN and SVGIG (reference sequence). J lost 4 bases, V lost 5 bases, and 9 bases had no gene match. Version v3.0 of the immunoSEQ assay ran at survey level. Assay: immunoSEQ multiplex PCR; the TCRdb copy retains only in-frame clones and omits some. The table shows roughly 17,000 clones, with 79% occurring only once. This clonotype was obtained from a man aged 25-45 years with HIV. The chain uses TRBV30 and TRBJ2-7; 9 bases align to TRBD1. The starting material was unsorted PBMCs, obtained at the start of antiretroviral therapy. CDR3 protein: CAWSRGTGTYEQYF. The CDR3 DNA reads as TGTGCCTGGTCTCGCGGGACAGGGACGTACGAGCAGTACTTC.